Shown below are 29 T cell receptor beta chains from a single sample sequenced in a study of blood T cells in healthy people across ages. Sample-barcoded 5' priming and a J-beta primer mix drove a second PCR of about 6 to 11 cycles. One entry per CDR3 protein results from TCRdb running MiXCR on the 5' RACE reads. The sample shows roughly 800,000 distinct CDR3 sequences, roughly 25% of them seen only once. Separately, the same data were catalogued under a study of T cells of mothers and their children.

The material sequenced was blood. The receptors were sampled from a boy younger than 18 in good health.

This sequence joins TRBV7-9 and TRBJ2-5; 10 positions match TRBD2. CDR1 is SEHNR, CDR2 FQNEAQ, per germline (reference sequence). The J segment lost 3 bases and the V segment lost 4 bases, leaving 8 bases of the junction unmatched. The CDR3 extends over 16 amino acids. The CDR3 protein is CASSSSGGPPKETQYF. The CDR3 DNA reads as TGTGCCAGCAGCTCTAGCGGGGGCCCCCCCAAAGAGACCCAGTACTTC.

The V gene is TRBV13, the J gene TRBJ2-2; 12 bases are a match to TRBD2. The CDR3 spans 16 residues. With 5 bases clipped from V and 7 bases from J, the junction kept 8 bases outside the gene matches. CDR1 PRHDT and CDR2 FYEKMQ come from the germline V gene (reference sequence). Written as DNA, the CDR3 is TGTGCCAGCAGCCCCCGACTAGCGGGGGCGGACGGGGAGCTGTTTTTT. Protein product: CASSPRLAGADGELFF.

This clonotype came up many times. V is TRBV15 and J is TRBJ2-5; D not resolved. There are 12 residues in the CDR3. Per the germline V gene, CDR1 is LNHNV and CDR2 is YYDKDF (reference sequence). The V end was cut by 0 bases, the J end by 5 bases, with 4 bases between. CDR3 protein: CATSRDRETQYF. In DNA, the CDR3 is TGTGCCACCAGCAGAGATCGCGAGACCCAGTACTTC.

The V and J genes are TRBV12-3 or TRBV12-4 and TRBJ2-7; 11 bases map to TRBD1. J was trimmed by 7 bases and V by 4 bases; bases with no gene match: 9. The CDR3 extends over 15 amino acids. CDR3 nucleotides: TGTGCCAGCAGTTCGACCGGGACAGGGGGGCGGGAGCAGTACTTC. Protein: CASSSTGTGGREQYF.

This clonotype came up many times. The chain has TRBV12-3 or TRBV12-4 and TRBJ2-7; D is uncertain. The CDR3 length is 12 residues. V shed 5 bases and J shed 0 bases, with 5 bases lying between them. The CDR3: CASSVGSYEQYF. CDR3 coding DNA: TGTGCCAGCAGTGTCGGCTCCTACGAGCAGTACTTC.

Only a few counts were recorded for this clonotype. This chain joins TRBV20-1 and TRBJ1-1; D perhaps matches TRBD1 (6 bases). V was shortened by 0 bases and J by 3 bases, with 11 bases between the two germline ends. The CDR3 is 14 residues long. Germline V CDR1 and CDR2: DFQATT, SNEGSKA (reference sequence). CDR3 protein: CSAREGAGDTEAFF. The CDR3 nucleotides read TGCAGTGCTAGAGAAGGGGCAGGGGACACTGAAGCTTTCTTT.

J is TRBJ2-5 and V is TRBV5-1, with D unclear. The J call may be incorrect, as the DNA end agrees better with TRBJ2-1. This CDR3 has 11 residues. In germline, CDR1 is SGHRS, CDR2 YFSETQ. The CDR3 region has the DNA TGCGCCAGCAGCTTCAGCGCCGAGCAGTTCTTC. Protein sequence: CASSFSAEQFF.

With regard to this clonotype: The germline gene is not matched at one end of the junction; a read error may be the cause. The rearrangement uses TRBV28 and TRBJ2-1; 8 bases are shared with TRBD2. The CDR3 has 17 amino acids. The germline V gene has CDR1 MDHEN and CDR2 SYDVKM. Here the CDR3 reads CASRPPRGGSSYKEQFF. CDR3 sequence (DNA): TGTGCCAGCAGACCCCCCCGGGGGGGGAGCTCCTACAAGGAGCAGTTCTTC.

This clonotype came up a few times. V gene TRBV7-9 combines with J gene TRBJ2-3; D unclear. CDR1 SEHNR and CDR2 FQNEAQ come from the germline V gene (reference sequence). CDR3 length: 14 amino acids. The V end lost 5 bases, the J end lost 0 bases, and 9 bases lay between the germline ends. This CDR3 reads CASSLISSTDTQYF. The DNA for the CDR3 is TGTGCCAGCAGCCTCATTTCTAGCACAGATACGCAGTATTTT.

This clonotype was picked up a small number of times. This chain links TRBV28 with TRBJ2-7; D is undetermined. The CDR3 is 12 residues long. Between the trimmed V and J ends, which lost 1 base and 5 bases, there was a span of 6 bases. CDR1 is MDHEN and CDR2 is SYDVKM in the germline V gene. CDR3 bases: TGTGCCAGCAGTTTATTTCCCCACGAGCAGTACTTC. It yields the protein CASSLFPHEQYF. The variable domain in full, with the rest retrieved from reference TRBV28 and TRBJ2-7, is DVKVTQSSRYLVKRTGEKVFLECVQDMDHENMFWYRQDPGLGLRLIYFSYDVKMKEKGDIPEGYSVSREKKERFSLILESASTNQTSMYLCASSLFPHEQYFGPGTRLTVT.

This clonotype turned up a few times. The gene calls are TRBV29-1 and TRBJ2-1; 10 bases align to TRBD2. Germline V gene lookup returns CDR1 SQVTM and CDR2 ANQGSEA. This CDR3 contains 15 residues. The junction had 11 bases not matched to a gene; V was cut back by 7 bases and J by 5 bases. The CDR3 loop is CSAERTSGYDNEQFF. The DNA of the CDR3 is TGCAGCGCCGAGAGGACTAGCGGATATGACAATGAGCAGTTCTTC.

The chain carries TRBV7-8 and TRBJ2-5; possibly TRBD1 or TRBD2 for D (5 bases each). V shed 6 bases and J shed 4 bases, with 24 bases lying between them. The CDR3 is made up of 17 amino acids. Germline loops: CDR1 SGHVS, CDR2 FQNEAQ. This chain's CDR3 is CASRKGWGSPSTETQYF. The CDR3 bases are TGTGCCAGCAGAAAAGGCTGGGGGTCCCCGTCAACAGAGACCCAGTACTTC.

Turning to this clonotype: One end of the junction is discordant with germline, which a read error may explain. The chain has TRBV2 and TRBJ2-7; D gene ambiguous. The CDR3 has 13 residues. From germline, CDR1 is SNHLY and CDR2 FYNNEI. CDR3 residues: CASSVMDSYEQYF. The DNA for the CDR3 is TGTGCTAGCAGTGTCATGGACTCCTACGAGCAGTACTTC.

This clonotype was seen a few times. The V call is TRBV15, the J call TRBJ1-1; 11 bases are shared with TRBD1. This CDR3 has 15 amino acids. Trimming removed 3 bases from V and 3 bases from J; junction bases left unmatched: 3. The germline gives CDR1 LNHNV, CDR2 YYDKDF (reference sequence). CDR3 in amino acids: CATSRAGQGDTEAFF. The CDR3 coding sequence is TGTGCCACCAGCAGGGCGGGACAGGGGGACACTGAAGCTTTCTTT.

The chain has TRBV7-9 and TRBJ2-2; 10 bases fit TRBD1. The ends lost 2 bases at V and 5 bases at J; junction bases unmatched: 5. CDR3 size: 16 residues. Germline V lookup: CDR1 SEHNR, CDR2 FQNEAQ (reference sequence). For the CDR3, the DNA is TGTGCCAGCAGCTTATCGCCGGGACAGGGGACCGGGGAGCTGTTTTTT. As protein: CASSLSPGQGTGELFF.

In this sample, this clonotype turned up a few times. As DNA, the CDR3 is TGCAGCGGGTGGACAGGCACATATCAGAACTATGGCTACACCTTC. Protein product: CSGWTGTYQNYGYTF. The chain uses TRBV29-1 and TRBJ1-2, with 7 bases aligning to TRBD1. Trimming cost V 7 bases and J 2 bases; bases outside gene matches: 13. Germline-derived CDR1 and CDR2 are SQVTM and ANQGSEA. CDR3 length equals 15 residues.

The chain recombines TRBV7-6 with TRBJ1-1; D is unresolved. V lost 0 bases to trimming and J lost 0 bases, with 14 bases between them. This CDR3 is 17 amino acids long. CDR1 and CDR2 from the germline V gene are SGHVS and FNYEAQ. CDR3 nucleotide sequence: TGTGCCAGCAGCTTAGCGGAGGCGGCAGCGATGAACACTGAAGCTTTCTTT. It encodes CASSLAEAAAMNTEAFF. The variable domain in full, with the rest retrieved from reference TRBV7-6 and TRBJ1-1, is GAGVSQSPRYKVTKRGQDVALRCDPISGHVSLYWYRQALGQGPEFLTYFNYEAQQDKSGLPNDRFSAERPEGSISTLTIQRTEQRDSAMYRCASSLAEAAAMNTEAFFGQGTRLTVV.

This clonotype was seen more than once but under ten times. The chain combines TRBV5-4 with TRBJ2-1; D is perhaps TRBD2 (6 bases). Trimming removed 0 bases from V and 9 bases from J, with 13 bases in between. Germline CDR1 SGHNT, CDR2 YYREEE (reference sequence). The CDR3 has 14 amino acids. CDR3 DNA: TGTGCCAGCAGCTTGGAACGACTAGTGAGTGAGCAGTTCTTC. Its translation is CASSLERLVSEQFF.

The chain carries TRBV7-3 and TRBJ2-7; 9 nucleotides line up with TRBD1. V lost 5 bases and J lost 5; bases outside the gene matches: 7. Germline loops: CDR1 SGHTA, CDR2 FQGTGA. The CDR3 loop spans 14 amino acids. The CDR3 DNA reads TGTGCCAGCAGCCATACAGGGGGCCGAGACGAGCAGTACTTC. As protein: CASSHTGGRDEQYF.

This clonotype was observed a few times. J is TRBJ2-5 and V is TRBV5-1; 13 nucleotides agree with TRBD2. The J call is uncertain, as TRBJ2-1 better fits the DNA end. CDR3 length: 17 amino acids. Germline values: CDR1 SGHRS, CDR2 YFSETQ. The CDR3 here is CASSPTLLAGGLNEQFF. In DNA, the CDR3 is TGCGCCAGCAGCCCAACCTTACTAGCGGGGGGGTTAAATGAGCAGTTCTTC.

The genes are TRBV4-3 and TRBJ2-5; 8 positions match TRBD2. CDR1 is LGHNA, CDR2 YSLEER, per germline. Losses at the gene ends were 0 bases for V and 0 bases for J; bases not matched to a gene: 9. This CDR3 region has 18 residues. The CDR3 loop is CASSQDMSASGYQETQYF. The CDR3 bases are TGCGCCAGCAGCCAAGATATGAGCGCTAGCGGGTACCAAGAGACCCAGTACTTC.

V gene TRBV5-5 combines with J gene TRBJ2-5; D perhaps matches TRBD1 (6 bases). Trimming cost V 4 bases and J 5 bases, with 18 bases left between them. This CDR3 is 15 amino acids long. Germline assignment: CDR1 SGHKS and CDR2 YYEKEE (reference sequence). CDR3 sequence: CASSPGPGVRETQYF. The CDR3 nucleotides read TGTGCCAGCAGCCCAGGCCCAGGGGTGAGGGAGACCCAGTACTTC. The full variable domain, completed using reference TRBV5-5 and TRBJ2-5, is DAGVTQSPTHLIKTRGQQVTLRCSPISGHKSVSWYQQVLGQGPQFIFQYYEKEERGRGNFPDRFSARQFPNYSSELNVNALLLGDSALYLCASSPGPGVRETQYFGPGTRLLVL.

The rearrangement uses TRBV10-3 and TRBJ2-5; TRBD2 agrees at 10 bases. Gene TRBJ2-7 matches the end of the DNA better, so the J call may be wrong. The CDR3 has 14 amino acids. Per germline, CDR1 ENHRY and CDR2 SYGVKD. CDR3 loop: CAISDKRGGYEQYF. The CDR3, as DNA: TGTGCCATCAGTGACAAGCGGGGGGGCTACGAGCAGTACTTC.

With respect to this clonotype: At one end the junction does not follow the germline gene, possibly because of a read error. The rearrangement joins TRBV20-1 to TRBJ2-5; D assignment may be TRBD1 or TRBD2 (5 bases each). CDR1 and CDR2 (germline): DFQATT, SNEGSKA (reference sequence). The CDR3 has 15 amino acids. CDR3 in amino acids: CGARDPLGSGKTQYF. The CDR3 DNA reads TGCGGTGCTAGGGACCCTCTAGGGTCCGGGAAGACCCAGTACTTC.

This clonotype was counted between two and nine times. V usage is TRBV7-2 and J usage is TRBJ2-5; D is ambiguous. Matching the DNA end better, TRBJ2-7 makes the J call doubtful. Germline CDR1 is SGHTA and CDR2 is FQGNSA. The CDR3 length is 14 residues. In DNA form, the CDR3 reads TGTGCCAGCAGCTTACTACGTTTCTCCTACGAGCAGTACTTC. It codes for CASSLLRFSYEQYF.

The chain employs TRBV4-3 and TRBJ1-1; unclear D gene. V was shortened by 1 base and J by 0 bases, with 9 bases between the two germline ends. Germline V gives CDR1 LGHNA, CDR2 YSLEER. The CDR3 is made up of 15 amino acids. The CDR3 protein is CASSQGRRMNTEAFF. For the CDR3, the DNA is TGCGCCAGCAGCCAAGGGCGGCGGATGAACACTGAAGCTTTCTTT.

This clonotype has only a few counts. The chain is built from TRBV12-3 or TRBV12-4 and TRBJ1-4; 12 bases map to TRBD1. The CDR3 covers 17 residues. V shed 8 bases and J 8 bases; nucleotides not matched to a gene: 15. DNA for the CDR3: TGTGCCAGCTGCCGGGGGACAGGGGGCTCCTTGGGGGAAAAACTGTTTTTT. Translating it yields CASCRGTGGSLGEKLFF.

This clonotype came up a few times. This chain connects TRBV7-8 to TRBJ2-7, with TRBD1 matching over 12 bases. CDR3 size: 16 residues. Germline assignment: CDR1 SGHVS and CDR2 FQNEAQ. The V segment lost 0 bases and the J segment 3 bases; nucleotides outside the gene matches: 3. DNA for the CDR3: TGTGCCAGCAGCTTAGCGGGGGACAGGGGGCTCTACGAGCAGTACTTC. It encodes CASSLAGDRGLYEQYF.

This clonotype has only a few counts. The chain couples TRBV20-1 to TRBJ2-5; TRBD2 aligns across 9 bases. The CDR3 has 15 residues. With 0 bases clipped from V and 6 bases from J, the junction kept 8 bases outside the gene matches. CDR1 DFQATT and CDR2 SNEGSKA come from the germline V gene (reference sequence). The DNA for the CDR3 is TGCAGTGCTAGAGATCTGGCGGGAGGGCCGCAGACCCAGTACTTC. The encoded protein is CSARDLAGGPQTQYF.